Presented here are 20 T cell receptor beta chains from one specimen sequenced in a study of OX40 agonist ivuxolimab in advanced cancers. Measured with immunoSEQ multiplex PCR; TCRdb has only the in-frame clones, and not every one. Of some 41,000 clones in the sample, around 90% are singletons; the top ten hold 4.5% to 6%. Sequences were derived from CD4+ or CD8+ T cells sorted from blood, sampled in a trial of the OX40 agonist ivuxolimab. These receptors originate from an adult with an advanced solid tumor such as melanoma, head and neck, liver or kidney cancer.

The V and J genes are TRBV9 and TRBJ2-7; D is unresolved. Trimming stripped 2 bases from V and 6 bases from J, with 18 bases between. Germline CDR1 reads SGDLS; CDR2 reads YYNGEE. CDR3 length: 15 amino acids. The CDR3 region has the DNA TGTGCCAGCAGCGTGCTTGGTGAAGTCCTAGGCGAGCAGTACTTC. Translated: CASSVLGEVLGEQYF.

This clone was picked up one time. The V gene is TRBV7-8, the J gene TRBJ2-1; 9 nucleotides match TRBD2. After removal of 5 bases from V and 10 bases from J, the junction contained 15 bases not matched to a gene. CDR1 and CDR2 from the germline V gene are SGHVS and FQNEAQ. The CDR3 is made up of 16 amino acids. The CDR3 spells CASSPGILAGYGEQFF. CDR3 sequence (DNA): TGTGCCAGCAGCCCCGGGATCCTAGCGGGATACGGGGAGCAGTTCTTC. Full variable domain (rest looked up from reference TRBV7-8 and TRBJ2-1): GAGVSQSPRYKVAKRGQDVALRCDPISGHVSLFWYQQALGQGPEFLTYFQNEAQLDKSGLPSDRFFAERPEGSVSTLKIQRTQQEDSAVYLCASSPGILAGYGEQFFGPGTRLTVL.

V is TRBV28 and J is TRBJ1-2; possibly TRBD1 for D (5 bases). The CDR3 is 14 residues long. Germline CDR1 and CDR2: MDHEN and SYDVKM. V was clipped by 8 bases and J by 6 bases, with 19 bases between them. The CDR3 bases are TGTGCCAGCGGGTGGGACCGCCAACCAAATGGCTACACCTTC. Residues: CASGWDRQPNGYTF.

The gene calls are TRBV1 and TRBJ2-2; TRBD2 is the table's D call, not checked against the DNA. TRBV1 is recorded as a pseudogene. There are 16 residues in the CDR3. CDR3 sequence: CTSSPRTSGRPGELFF. Written as DNA, the CDR3 is TGCACCAGCAGCCCTAGGACTAGCGGGAGACCCGGGGAGCTGTTTTTT.

CDR3 DNA: TGTGCCAGCAGCGGAACATTGGCCAAAAACATTCAGTACTTC. Translating it yields CASSGTLAKNIQYF. The chain uses TRBV7-9 and TRBJ2-4; D call uncertain. Trimming took off 5 bases at V and 1 base at J, with 9 bases between the two ends. CDR3 length: 14 amino acids. Germline V gene lookup returns CDR1 SEHNR and CDR2 FQNEAQ (reference sequence). The entire variable domain, with the rest obtained from reference TRBV7-9 and TRBJ2-4, is as follows: DTGVSQNPRHKITKRGQNVTFRCDPISEHNRLYWYRQTLGQGPEFLTYFQNEAQLEKSRLLSDRFSAERPKGSFSTLEIQRTEQGDSAMYLCASSGTLAKNIQYFGAGTRLSVL.

This clone was seen a handful of times. This chain's CDR3 is CASSLSASGYTF. CDR3 DNA sequence: TGTGCCAGCAGCTTATCCGCTTCTGGCTACACCTTC. V is TRBV7-2 and J is TRBJ1-2; D remains ambiguous. Per germline, CDR1 SGHTA and CDR2 FQGNSA. V lost 2 bases, J lost 7 bases, and 8 bases lay in between. The CDR3 spans 12 residues.

The chain recombines TRBV5-4 with TRBJ2-1; 8 bases map to TRBD1. Trimming at V came to 4 bases and at J to 6 bases, leaving 12 bases not matched to a gene. This CDR3 spans 16 amino acids. Germline CDR1 reads SGHNT; CDR2 reads YYREEE (reference sequence). CDR3 protein: CASSTRTGSSFNEQFF. As DNA, the CDR3 is TGTGCCAGCAGCACCAGGACAGGGTCTTCGTTCAATGAGCAGTTCTTC.

This clone was detected once. The genes are TRBV9 and TRBJ2-2, with 9 positions matching TRBD2. The CDR3 extends over 15 amino acids. The germline V gene encodes CDR1 SGDLS and CDR2 YYNGEE. J lost 6 bases, V lost 0 bases, and 3 bases had no gene match. CDR3 bases: TGTGCCAGCAGCGTAGGGGTAGCGGGGGCCGGGGAGCTGTTTTTT. This sequence encodes CASSVGVAGAGELFF.

V and J are TRBV6-1 and TRBJ1-2, with 7 bases matching TRBD1. Germline CDR1 and CDR2: MNHNS and SASEGT. Trimming took 6 bases from V and 7 from J; bases not matched to a gene: 8. This CDR3 is built from 13 residues. The CDR3 here is CASSTGQSSGYTF. The CDR3, as DNA: TGTGCCAGCAGCACGGGACAGAGTAGTGGCTACACCTTC.

This chain connects TRBV5-1 to TRBJ1-1, with a weak D call TRBD1 (5 bases). The germline V gene has CDR1 SGHRS and CDR2 YFSETQ. The CDR3 contains 14 residues. Trimming took 0 bases from V and 1 from J, leaving 7 bases between them. The CDR3 DNA sequence: TGCGCCAGCAGCTTGGATAGGGGGAACACTGAAGCTTTCTTT. Protein: CASSLDRGNTEAFF.

The rearrangement links TRBV4-1 to TRBJ1-4; no clear D gene. The CDR3 covers 14 residues. The germline V and J ends were trimmed by 0 bases and 8 bases, with 10 bases remaining between them. Germline CDR1 is MGHRA and CDR2 is YSYEKL. DNA for the CDR3: TGCGCCAGCAGCCAAGAGGGGTTTGGAGAAAAACTGTTTTTT. Amino acids: CASSQEGFGEKLFF.

The chain uses TRBV7-2 and TRBJ1-5; D might be TRBD1 (5 bases). Trimming left V 5 bases short and J 5 bases short, with 16 bases between. Germline CDR1 and CDR2: SGHTA and FQGNSA. This CDR3 comprises 15 residues. The chain's CDR3 is CASSLGRVYHQPQHF. Written as DNA, the CDR3 is TGTGCCAGCAGCCTGGGGCGAGTCTACCATCAGCCCCAGCATTTT.

The rearrangement links TRBV5-1 to TRBJ2-5; maybe TRBD2 (6 bases). This CDR3 is 15 amino acids long. CDR1 is SGHRS and CDR2 is YFSETQ in the germline V gene. V dropped 1 base and J dropped 5 bases, with 15 bases sitting between them. CDR3 DNA: TGCGCCAGCAGCTTGAGGGATCCTAGCGTCGAGACCCAGTACTTC. It specifies CASSLRDPSVETQYF.

The chain has TRBV6-1 and TRBJ2-3, with a possible D match to TRBD2 (5 bases). Germline values: CDR1 MNHNS, CDR2 SASEGT. CDR3 length: 13 residues. The V end lost 4 bases, the J end lost 8 bases, and 13 bases lay between the germline ends. In DNA form, the CDR3 reads TGTGCCAGCAGTGCCTTAGGAGAGGGTACGCAGTATTTT. Translating gives CASSALGEGTQYF.

In DNA form, the CDR3 reads TGTGCCAGCAGTTTCATCAGAGGGCCCAATGAGCAGTTCTTC. Translation gives CASSFIRGPNEQFF. This chain connects TRBV28 to TRBJ2-1, with D perhaps TRBD2 (5 bases). CDR3 length equals 14 residues. V lost 3 bases and J 6 bases, leaving 12 bases between the germline ends. Germline CDR1 is MDHEN and CDR2 is SYDVKM. Full variable domain (outside the CDR3, taken from reference TRBV28 and TRBJ2-1): DVKVTQSSRYLVKRTGEKVFLECVQDMDHENMFWYRQDPGLGLRLIYFSYDVKMKEKGDIPEGYSVSREKKERFSLILESASTNQTSMYLCASSFIRGPNEQFFGPGTRLTVL.

The chain links TRBV5-1 to TRBJ2-2, with 8 bases lining up with TRBD1. There are 15 residues in the CDR3. V shed 4 bases, J shed 2 bases, and the junction held 4 bases outside the gene matches. Germline loops: CDR1 SGHRS, CDR2 YFSETQ. DNA for the CDR3: TGCGCCAGCAGCCGGACAGGGTCTAACACCGGGGAGCTGTTTTTT. It codes for CASSRTGSNTGELFF.

J is TRBJ2-7 and V is TRBV28; TRBD1 agrees at 7 bases. The CDR3 covers 15 residues. The V gene end was trimmed by 0 bases and the J gene end by 0 bases; junction bases not matched to a gene: 2. Germline V gene sequence: CDR1 MDHEN, CDR2 SYDVKM. CDR3 residues: CASSLWQGVSYEQYF. In DNA, the CDR3 is TGTGCCAGCAGTTTATGGCAGGGGGTCTCCTACGAGCAGTACTTC.

The chain employs TRBV5-4 and TRBJ2-3; TRBD2 matches at 12 bases. V dropped 3 bases and J dropped 4; count of bases not matched to a gene: 3. Germline V lookup: CDR1 SGHNT, CDR2 YYREEE (reference sequence). The CDR3 consists of 15 residues. For the CDR3, the DNA is TGTGCCAGCAGCTCAGGACTAGCGGGGCCAGATACGCAGTATTTT. Translated, it gives CASSSGLAGPDTQYF.

This chain uses TRBV18 with TRBJ1-1; D gene unclear. Germline V gene data show CDR1 as KGHSH and CDR2 as LQKENI. V lost 1 base and J 0 bases, leaving 6 bases between the germline ends. The CDR3 extends over 14 amino acids. The CDR3 protein is CASSPQGMNTEAFF. DNA for the CDR3: TGTGCCAGCTCACCACAGGGCATGAACACTGAAGCTTTCTTT.

The chain combines TRBV2 with TRBJ1-4; maybe TRBD1 (6 bases). Trimming took 6 bases from V and 8 from J, leaving 16 bases between them. Germline V gene lookup returns CDR1 SNHLY and CDR2 FYNNEI. The CDR3 contains 14 residues. The DNA for the CDR3 is TGTGCCAGCAGGGAAACAGGGAAGGGAGAAAAACTGTTTTTT. Amino acid sequence: CASRETGKGEKLFF.